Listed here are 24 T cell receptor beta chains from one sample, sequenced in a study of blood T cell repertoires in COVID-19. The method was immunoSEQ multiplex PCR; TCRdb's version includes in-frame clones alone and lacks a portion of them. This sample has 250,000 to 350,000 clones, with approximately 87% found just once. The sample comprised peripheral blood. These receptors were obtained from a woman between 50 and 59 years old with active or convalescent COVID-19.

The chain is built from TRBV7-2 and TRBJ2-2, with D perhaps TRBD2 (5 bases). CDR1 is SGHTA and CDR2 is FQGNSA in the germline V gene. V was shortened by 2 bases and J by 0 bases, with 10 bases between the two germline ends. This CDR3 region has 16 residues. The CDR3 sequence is CASSLYGGSNTGELFF. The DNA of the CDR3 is TGTGCCAGCAGCTTATACGGCGGGTCGAACACCGGGGAGCTGTTTTTT.

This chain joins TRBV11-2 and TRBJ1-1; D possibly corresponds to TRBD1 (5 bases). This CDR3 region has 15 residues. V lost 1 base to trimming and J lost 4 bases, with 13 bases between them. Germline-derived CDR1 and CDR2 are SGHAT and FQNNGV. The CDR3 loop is CASSLARGGSTEAFF. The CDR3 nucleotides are TGTGCCAGCAGCTTAGCGAGGGGAGGGAGCACTGAAGCTTTCTTT.

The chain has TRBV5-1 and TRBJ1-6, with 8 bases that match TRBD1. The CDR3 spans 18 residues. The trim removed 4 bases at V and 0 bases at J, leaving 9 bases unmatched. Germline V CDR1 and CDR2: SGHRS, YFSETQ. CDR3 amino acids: CASSVGGQAVSYNSPLHF. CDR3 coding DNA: TGCGCCAGCAGCGTGGGGGGACAGGCCGTCTCCTATAATTCACCCCTCCACTTT.

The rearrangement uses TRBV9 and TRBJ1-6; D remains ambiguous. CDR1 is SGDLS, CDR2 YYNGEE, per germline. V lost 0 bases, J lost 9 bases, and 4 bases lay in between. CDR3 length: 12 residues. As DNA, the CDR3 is TGTGCCAGCAGCGTAGGAGCTTCACCCCTCCACTTT. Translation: CASSVGASPLHF.

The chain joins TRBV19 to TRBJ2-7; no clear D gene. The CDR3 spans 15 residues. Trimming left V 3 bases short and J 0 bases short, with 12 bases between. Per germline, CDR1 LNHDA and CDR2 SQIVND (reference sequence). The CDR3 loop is CASSIFSGLSYEQYF. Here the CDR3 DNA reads TGTGCCAGTAGTATTTTTAGTGGGCTCTCCTACGAGCAGTACTTC.

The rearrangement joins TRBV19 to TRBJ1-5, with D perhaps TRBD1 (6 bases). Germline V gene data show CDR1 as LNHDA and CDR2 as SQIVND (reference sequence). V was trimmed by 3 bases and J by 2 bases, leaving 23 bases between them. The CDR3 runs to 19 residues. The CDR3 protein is CASSMGSSTGADGNQPQHF. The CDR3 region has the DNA TGTGCCAGTAGTATGGGGAGCTCGACAGGCGCGGATGGCAATCAGCCCCAGCATTTT. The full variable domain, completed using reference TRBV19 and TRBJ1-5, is DGGITQSPKYLFRKEGQNVTLSCEQNLNHDAMYWYRQDPGQGLRLIYYSQIVNDFQKGDIAEGYSVSREKKESFPLTVTSAQKNPTAFYLCASSMGSSTGADGNQPQHFGDGTRLSIL.

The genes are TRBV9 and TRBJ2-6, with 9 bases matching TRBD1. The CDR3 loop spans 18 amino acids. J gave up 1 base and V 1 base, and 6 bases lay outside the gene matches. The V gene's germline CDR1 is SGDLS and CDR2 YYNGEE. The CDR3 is CASSVRDRVLSGANVLTF. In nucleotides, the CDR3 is TGTGCCAGCAGCGTAAGGGACAGGGTACTGTCTGGGGCCAACGTCCTGACTTTC.

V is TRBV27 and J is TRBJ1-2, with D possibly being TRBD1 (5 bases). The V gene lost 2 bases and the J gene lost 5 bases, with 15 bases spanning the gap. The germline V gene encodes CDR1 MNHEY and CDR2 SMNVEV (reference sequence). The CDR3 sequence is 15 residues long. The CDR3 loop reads CASSLGPGGFYGYTF. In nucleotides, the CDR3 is TGTGCCAGCAGTTTAGGCCCGGGGGGTTTTTATGGCTACACCTTC.

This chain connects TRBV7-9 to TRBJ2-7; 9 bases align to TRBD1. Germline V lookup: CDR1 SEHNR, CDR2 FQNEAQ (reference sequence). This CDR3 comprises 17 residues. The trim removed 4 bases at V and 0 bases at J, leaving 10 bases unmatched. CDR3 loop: CASSSPGTGSTSYEQYF. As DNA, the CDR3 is TGTGCCAGCAGCTCCCCTGGGACAGGGAGCACCTCCTACGAGCAGTACTTC.

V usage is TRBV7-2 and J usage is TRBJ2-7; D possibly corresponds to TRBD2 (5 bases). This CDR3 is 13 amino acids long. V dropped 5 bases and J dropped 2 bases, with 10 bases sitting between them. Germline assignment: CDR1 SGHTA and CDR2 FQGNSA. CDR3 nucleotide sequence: TGTGCCAGCAGCCTGAGCGGAACCTACGAGCAGTACTTC. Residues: CASSLSGTYEQYF.

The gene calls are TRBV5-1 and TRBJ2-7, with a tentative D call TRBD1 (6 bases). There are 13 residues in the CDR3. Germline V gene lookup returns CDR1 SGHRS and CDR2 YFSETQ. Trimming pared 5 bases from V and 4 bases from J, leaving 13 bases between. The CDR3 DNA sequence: TGCGCCAGCAGGGGGGCATCCCTTTACGAGCAGTACTTC. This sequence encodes CASRGASLYEQYF.

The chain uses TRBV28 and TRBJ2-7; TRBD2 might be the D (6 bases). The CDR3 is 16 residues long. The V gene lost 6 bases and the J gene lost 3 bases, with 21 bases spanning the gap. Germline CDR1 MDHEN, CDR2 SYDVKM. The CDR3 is CASRGSDTRGNYEQYF. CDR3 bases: TGTGCCAGCAGGGGGTCCGACACCCGGGGGAACTACGAGCAGTACTTC.

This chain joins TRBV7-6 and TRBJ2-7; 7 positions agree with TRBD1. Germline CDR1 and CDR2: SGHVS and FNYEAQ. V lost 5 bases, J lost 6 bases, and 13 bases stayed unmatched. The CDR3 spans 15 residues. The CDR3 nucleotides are TGTGCCAGCAGCCCCCGGGACAGTATGGCCTCCGAGCAGTACTTC. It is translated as CASSPRDSMASEQYF.

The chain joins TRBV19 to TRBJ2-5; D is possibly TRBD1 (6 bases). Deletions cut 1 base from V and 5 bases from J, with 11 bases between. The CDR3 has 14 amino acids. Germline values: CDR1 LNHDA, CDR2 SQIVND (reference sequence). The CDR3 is CASSIGRGDETQYF. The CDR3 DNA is TGTGCCAGTAGTATAGGCAGGGGAGATGAGACCCAGTACTTC.

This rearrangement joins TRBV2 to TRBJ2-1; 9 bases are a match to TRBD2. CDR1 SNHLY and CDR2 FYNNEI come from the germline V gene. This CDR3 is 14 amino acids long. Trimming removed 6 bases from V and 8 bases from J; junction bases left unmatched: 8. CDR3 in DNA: TGTGCCAGCAGGGCGCGGGGGGGGTACGATGAGCAGTTCTTC. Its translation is CASRARGGYDEQFF.

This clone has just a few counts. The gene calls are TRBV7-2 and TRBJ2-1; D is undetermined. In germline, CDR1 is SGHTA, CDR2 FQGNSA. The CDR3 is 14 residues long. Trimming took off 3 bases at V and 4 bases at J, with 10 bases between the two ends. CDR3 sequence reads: CASSLVVRYNEQFF. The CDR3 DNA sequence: TGTGCCAGCAGCTTGGTGGTGAGGTACAATGAGCAGTTCTTC.

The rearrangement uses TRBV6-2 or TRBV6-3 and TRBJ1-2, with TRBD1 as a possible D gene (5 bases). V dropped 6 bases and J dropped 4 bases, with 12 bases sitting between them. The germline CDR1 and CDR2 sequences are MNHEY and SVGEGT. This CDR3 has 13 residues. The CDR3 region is CASSRGHPYGYTF. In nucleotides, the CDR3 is TGTGCCAGCAGCCGAGGACATCCCTATGGCTACACCTTC.

The DNA for the CDR3 is TGTGCCTGGAGCAGGGGGGTCTTGGGCAGTGGTAATGAAAAACTGTTTTTT. Its protein is CAWSRGVLGSGNEKLFF. J is TRBJ1-4 and V is TRBV30, with TRBD1 matching over 7 bases. This CDR3 region has 17 residues. Germline CDR1 is GTSNPN and CDR2 is SVGIG (reference sequence). V shed 3 bases, J shed 4 bases, and the junction held 14 bases outside the gene matches.

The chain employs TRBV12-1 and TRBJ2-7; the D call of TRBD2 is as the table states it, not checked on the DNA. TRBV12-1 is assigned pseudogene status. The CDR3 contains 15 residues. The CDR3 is CASPPREAGLYEQYF. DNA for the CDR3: TGTGCCAGCCCCCCGCGTGAAGCGGGACTCTACGAGCAGTACTTC.

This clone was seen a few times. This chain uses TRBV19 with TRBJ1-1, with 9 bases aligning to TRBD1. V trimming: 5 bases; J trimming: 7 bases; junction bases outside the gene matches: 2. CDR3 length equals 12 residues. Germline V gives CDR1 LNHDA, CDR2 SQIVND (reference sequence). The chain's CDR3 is CASSDRGFEAFF. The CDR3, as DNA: TGTGCCAGTAGTGACAGGGGGTTTGAAGCTTTCTTT.

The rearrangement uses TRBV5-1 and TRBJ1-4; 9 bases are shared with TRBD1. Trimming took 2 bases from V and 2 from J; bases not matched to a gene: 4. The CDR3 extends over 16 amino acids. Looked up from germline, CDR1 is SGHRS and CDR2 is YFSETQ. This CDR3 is CASSLGDRETNEKLFF. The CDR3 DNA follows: TGCGCCAGCAGCTTAGGGGACAGGGAGACTAATGAAAAACTGTTTTTT.

This CDR3 is CASSLFDLAGGPGEQYF. DNA for the CDR3: TGTGCCAGCAGTTTATTCGATCTAGCGGGAGGGCCGGGAGAGCAGTACTTC. The chain combines TRBV28 with TRBJ2-7; the match to TRBD2 covers 12 bases. The CDR3 contains 17 residues. From germline, CDR1 is MDHEN and CDR2 SYDVKM. With 1 base clipped from V and 7 bases from J, the junction kept 11 bases outside the gene matches.

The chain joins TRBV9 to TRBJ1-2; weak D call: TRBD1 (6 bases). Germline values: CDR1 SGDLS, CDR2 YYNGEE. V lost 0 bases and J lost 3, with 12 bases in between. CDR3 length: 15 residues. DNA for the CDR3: TGTGCCAGCAGCGTAGCAGAGGGGGTGTACTATGGCTACACCTTC. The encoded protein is CASSVAEGVYYGYTF.

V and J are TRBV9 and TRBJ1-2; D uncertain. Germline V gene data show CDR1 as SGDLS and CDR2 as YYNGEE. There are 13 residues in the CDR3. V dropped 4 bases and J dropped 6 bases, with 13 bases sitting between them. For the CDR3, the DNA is TGTGCCAGCAGCCCGTATCGCGGGGATGGCTACACCTTC. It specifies CASSPYRGDGYTF.